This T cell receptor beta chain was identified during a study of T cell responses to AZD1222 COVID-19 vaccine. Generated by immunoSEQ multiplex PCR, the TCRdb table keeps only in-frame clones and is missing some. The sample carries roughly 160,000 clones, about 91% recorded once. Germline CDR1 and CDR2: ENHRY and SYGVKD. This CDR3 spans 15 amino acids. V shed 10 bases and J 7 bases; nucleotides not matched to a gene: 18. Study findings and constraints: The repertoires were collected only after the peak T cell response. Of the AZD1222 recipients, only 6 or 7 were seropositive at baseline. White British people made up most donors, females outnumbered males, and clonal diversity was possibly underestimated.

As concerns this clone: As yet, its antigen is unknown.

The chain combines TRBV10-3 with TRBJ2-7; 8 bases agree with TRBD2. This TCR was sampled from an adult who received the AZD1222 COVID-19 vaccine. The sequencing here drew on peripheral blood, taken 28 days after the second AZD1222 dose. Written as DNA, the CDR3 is TGTGCCACCACCCCCGGGACTAGTCCTATGGGGGAGCAGTACTTC. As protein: CATTPGTSPMGEQYF.